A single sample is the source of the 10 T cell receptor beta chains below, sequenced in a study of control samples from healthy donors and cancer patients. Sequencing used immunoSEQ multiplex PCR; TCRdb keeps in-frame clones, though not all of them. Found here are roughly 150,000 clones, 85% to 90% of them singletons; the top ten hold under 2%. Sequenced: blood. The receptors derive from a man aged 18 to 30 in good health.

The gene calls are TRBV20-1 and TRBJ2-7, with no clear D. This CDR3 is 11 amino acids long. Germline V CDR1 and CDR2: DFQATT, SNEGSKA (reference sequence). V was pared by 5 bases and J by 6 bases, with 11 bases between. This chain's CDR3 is CSAGRRLEQYF. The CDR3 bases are TGCAGTGCTGGTAGGAGACTCGAGCAGTACTTC.

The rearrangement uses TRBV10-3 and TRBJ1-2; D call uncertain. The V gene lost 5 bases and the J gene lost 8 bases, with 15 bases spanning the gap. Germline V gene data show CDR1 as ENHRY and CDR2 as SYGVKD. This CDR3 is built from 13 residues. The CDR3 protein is CAISPTGRRGYTF. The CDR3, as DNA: TGTGCCATCAGTCCGACGGGGAGGCGGGGCTACACCTTC.

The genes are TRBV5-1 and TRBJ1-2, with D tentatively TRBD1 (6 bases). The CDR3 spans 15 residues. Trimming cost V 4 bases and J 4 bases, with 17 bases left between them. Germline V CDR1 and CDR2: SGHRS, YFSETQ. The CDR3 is CASSPGGGRGYGYTF. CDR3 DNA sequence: TGCGCCAGCAGCCCCGGCGGGGGGCGAGGCTATGGCTACACCTTC.

Here the CDR3 reads CASNRDRVTDTQYF. Written as DNA, the CDR3 is TGTGCCAGCAACCGGGACAGGGTGACAGATACGCAGTATTTT. The chain uses TRBV2 and TRBJ2-3; 9 bases align to TRBD1. V shed 7 bases, J shed 3 bases, and the junction held 5 bases outside the gene matches. The germline CDR1 and CDR2 sequences are SNHLY and FYNNEI. The length of the CDR3 is 14 residues.

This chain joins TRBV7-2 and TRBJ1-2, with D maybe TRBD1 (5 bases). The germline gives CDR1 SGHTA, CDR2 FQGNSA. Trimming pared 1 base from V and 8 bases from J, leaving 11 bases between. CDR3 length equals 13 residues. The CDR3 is CASSLDGRGGYTF. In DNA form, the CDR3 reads TGTGCCAGCAGCTTAGATGGGAGGGGCGGCTACACCTTC. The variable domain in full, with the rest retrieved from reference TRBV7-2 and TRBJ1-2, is GAGVSQSPSNKVTEKGKDVELRCDPISGHTALYWYRQSLGQGLEFLIYFQGNSAPDKSGLPSDRFSAERTGGSVSTLTIQRTQQEDSAVYLCASSLDGRGGYTFGSGTRLTVV.

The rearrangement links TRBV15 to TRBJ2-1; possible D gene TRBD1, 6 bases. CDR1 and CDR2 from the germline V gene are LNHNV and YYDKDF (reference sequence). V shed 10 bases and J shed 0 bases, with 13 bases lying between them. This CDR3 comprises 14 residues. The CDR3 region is CASALGASYNEQFF. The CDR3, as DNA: TGTGCCAGCGCTTTGGGGGCCTCCTACAATGAGCAGTTCTTC.

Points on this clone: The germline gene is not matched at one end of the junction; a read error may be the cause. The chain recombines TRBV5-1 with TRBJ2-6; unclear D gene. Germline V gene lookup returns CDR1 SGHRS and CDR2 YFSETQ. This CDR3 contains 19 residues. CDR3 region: CASRLDPSPQTSGANVLTF. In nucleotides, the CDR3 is TGCGCCAGCAGATTGGACCCGTCCCCACAAACCTCTGGGGCCAACGTCCTGACTTTC.

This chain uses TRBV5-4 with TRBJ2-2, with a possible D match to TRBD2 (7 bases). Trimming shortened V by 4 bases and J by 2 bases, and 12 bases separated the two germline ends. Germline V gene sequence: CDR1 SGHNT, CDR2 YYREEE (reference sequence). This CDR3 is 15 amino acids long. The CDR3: CASSAPGGNTGELFF. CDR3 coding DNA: TGTGCCAGCAGCGCTCCGGGGGGCAACACCGGGGAGCTGTTTTTT. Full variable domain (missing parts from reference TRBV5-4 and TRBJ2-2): ETGVTQSPTHLIKTRGQQVTLRCSSQSGHNTVSWYQQALGQGPQFIFQYYREEENGRGNFPPRFSGLQFPNYSSELNVNALELDDSALYLCASSAPGGNTGELFFGEGSRLTVL.

As DNA, the CDR3 is TGCGCCAGCAGCCCAGGACTGTTAGTCAATCAGCCCCAGCATTTT. Amino acids: CASSPGLLVNQPQHF. V gene TRBV5-1 combines with J gene TRBJ1-5; D remains unclear. Germline loops: CDR1 SGHRS, CDR2 YFSETQ. The CDR3 consists of 15 residues. V lost 4 bases and J lost 3, with 14 bases in between.

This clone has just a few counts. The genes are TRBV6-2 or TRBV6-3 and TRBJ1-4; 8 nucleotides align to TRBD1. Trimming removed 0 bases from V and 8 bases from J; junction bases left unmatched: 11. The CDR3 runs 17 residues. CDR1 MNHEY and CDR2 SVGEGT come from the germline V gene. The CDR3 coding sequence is TGTGCCAGCAGTTACTCCAGTCTCGTGACAGGGGACGAAAAACTGTTTTTT. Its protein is CASSYSSLVTGDEKLFF.